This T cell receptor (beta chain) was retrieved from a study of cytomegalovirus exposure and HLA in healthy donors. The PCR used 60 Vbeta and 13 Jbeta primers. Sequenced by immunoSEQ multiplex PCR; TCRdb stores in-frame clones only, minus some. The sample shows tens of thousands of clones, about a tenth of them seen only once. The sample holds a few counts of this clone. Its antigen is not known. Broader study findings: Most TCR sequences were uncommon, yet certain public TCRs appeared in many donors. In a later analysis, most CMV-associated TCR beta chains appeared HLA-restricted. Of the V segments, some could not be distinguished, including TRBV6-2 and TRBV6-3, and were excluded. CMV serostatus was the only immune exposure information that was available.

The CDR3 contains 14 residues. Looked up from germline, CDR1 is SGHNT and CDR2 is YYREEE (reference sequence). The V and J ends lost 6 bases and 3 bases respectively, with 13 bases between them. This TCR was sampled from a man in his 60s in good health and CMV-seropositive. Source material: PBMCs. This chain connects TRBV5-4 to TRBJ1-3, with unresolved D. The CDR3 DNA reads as TGTGCCAGCAACCCGGGAGGGAATGGAAACACCATATATTTT. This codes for CASNPGGNGNTIYF. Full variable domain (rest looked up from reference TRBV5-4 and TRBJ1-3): ETGVTQSPTHLIKTRGQQVTLRCSSQSGHNTVSWYQQALGQGPQFIFQYYREEENGRGNFPPRFSGLQFPNYSSELNVNALELDDSALYLCASNPGGNGNTIYFGEGSWLTVV.